These 11 T cell receptor beta chains came from one sample sequenced in a study of cytomegalovirus exposure and HLA in healthy donors (dated by TCRdb to between 2016 and 2019). Library method: the immunoSEQ multiplex PCR assay. The multiplex PCR relied on a mix of 60 forward primers for TCR Vbeta segments and 13 reverse primers for TCR Jbeta segments. This immuneACCESS table, as held by TCRdb, lists in-frame sequences with V and J called but not all clones. Of the missing ones, under half trace to an unresolved V gene in checked studies; the others have no known cause. Within this sample are about 140,000 clones, with around 77% of them counted one time only. The ten largest make up 2% to 2.5% of the sample. The sample was PBMCs. Receptors were obtained from a man aged 25 to 40 in good health and CMV-seronegative.

The rearrangement links TRBV7-6 to TRBJ2-2; D possibly corresponds to TRBD1 (7 bases). In germline, CDR1 is SGHVS, CDR2 FNYEAQ. With 5 bases removed from V and 4 bases from J, the gap between germline ends came to 14 bases. This CDR3 comprises 15 residues. The chain's CDR3 is CASSPTGTGTGELFF. The CDR3 DNA sequence: TGTGCCAGCAGCCCGACAGGGACTGGCACCGGGGAGCTGTTTTTT.

The J gene is TRBJ2-1, the V gene TRBV6-5, with 13 nucleotides matching TRBD2. The germline V gene has CDR1 MNHEY and CDR2 SVGAGI. The junction had 4 bases not matched to a gene; V was cut back by 4 bases and J by 7 bases. The CDR3 sequence is 15 residues long. The CDR3 reads CASSSTSGRGNEQFF. CDR3 nucleotide sequence: TGTGCCAGCAGTTCCACTAGCGGGAGGGGGAATGAGCAGTTCTTC.

J is TRBJ2-5 and V is TRBV28; no reliable D call. From germline, CDR1 is MDHEN and CDR2 SYDVKM. The CDR3 sequence is 12 residues long. V was shortened by 6 bases and J by 2 bases, with 7 bases between the two germline ends. CDR3 region: CASRGYQETQYF. CDR3 nucleotides: TGTGCCAGCAGGGGCTATCAAGAGACCCAGTACTTC.

There are a few counts of this clone. The V call is TRBV27, the J call TRBJ1-1; 7 nucleotides align to TRBD1. Germline CDR1 MNHEY, CDR2 SMNVEV (reference sequence). The CDR3 is 13 amino acids. Unmatched junction bases numbered 6, after V lost 5 bases and J lost 6 bases. The CDR3: CASSPRQGSEAFF. CDR3 bases: TGTGCCAGCAGTCCGAGACAGGGATCTGAAGCTTTCTTT.

CDR3 nucleotides: TGTGCCAGCAGCCCCACAGGGTTAGAGACCCAGTACTTC. Protein product: CASSPTGLETQYF. The V call is TRBV9, the J call TRBJ2-5, with D possibly TRBD1 on 6 matching bases. Trimming removed 4 bases from V and 4 bases from J, with 11 bases in between. The CDR3 loop spans 13 amino acids. Per germline, CDR1 SGDLS and CDR2 YYNGEE.

On this clone itself: One end of the junction varies from germline; a read error may be responsible. The chain uses TRBV7-7 and TRBJ1-5; no firm D call. The V gene's germline CDR1 is SSHAT and CDR2 FNYEAQ (reference sequence). This CDR3 has 11 amino acids. CDR3 coding DNA: TGTGCTAGCAGCTTCGATCAGCCCCAGCATTTT. Translated, it gives CASSFDQPQHF.

V and J are TRBV5-1 and TRBJ1-1; TRBD1 is a possible D gene (5 bases). The V and J ends lost 4 bases and 2 bases respectively, with 12 bases between them. The germline V gene has CDR1 SGHRS and CDR2 YFSETQ. CDR3 length: 14 amino acids. The CDR3 bases are TGCGCCAGCAGCGGGGGGACCGAAAACACTGAAGCTTTCTTT. It yields the protein CASSGGTENTEAFF.

The gene calls are TRBV10-3 and TRBJ2-2; 11 bases line up with TRBD2. The CDR3 consists of 17 residues. The V and J ends lost 6 bases and 6 bases, in that order; junction bases with no gene match: 12. The V gene's germline CDR1 is ENHRY and CDR2 SYGVKD. The CDR3 nucleotides are TGTGCCATCAGCCCTATTTCTTTAGCGGGAGGGCCCGGGGAGCTGTTTTTT. Translating gives CAISPISLAGGPGELFF.

The V gene is TRBV10-1, the J gene TRBJ2-5; 13 bases map to TRBD2. Trimming cost V 6 bases and J 5 bases; bases outside gene matches: 3. The CDR3 extends over 14 amino acids. Germline-derived CDR1 and CDR2 are WNHNN and SYGVQD (reference sequence). CDR3 region: CASRTSGRSETQYF. The DNA of the CDR3 is TGCGCCAGCAGGACTAGCGGGAGGAGCGAGACCCAGTACTTC.

This clone has just a few counts. The V gene is TRBV5-1, the J gene TRBJ1-2; D possibly corresponds to TRBD1 (5 bases). CDR3 length equals 12 residues. CDR1 is SGHRS, CDR2 YFSETQ, per germline. Trimming cost V 2 bases and J 8 bases, with 10 bases left between them. The CDR3 DNA follows: TGCGCCAGCAGCTTAGACAGCCGGGGCTACACCTTC. As protein: CASSLDSRGYTF.

The gene calls are TRBV6-5 and TRBJ2-5; D remains ambiguous. Germline lookup yields CDR1 MNHEY and CDR2 SVGAGI. With 0 bases removed from V and 2 bases from J, the gap between germline ends came to 7 bases. This CDR3 has 14 amino acids. The CDR3 region is CASSYSLGQETQYF. The CDR3 nucleotides read TGTGCCAGCAGTTACTCGCTCGGGCAAGAGACCCAGTACTTC.